The entry below gives a single T cell receptor beta chain sequence along with its context. Its antigen is not identified. This specimen belongs to a study of T cell responses to AZD1222 COVID-19 vaccine. Regarding the study as a whole: Spike-specific TCR breadth and depth rose after two AZD1222 doses. Seropositive status at baseline applied to only a handful of AZD1222 recipients. It should be noted that donors were predominantly white British and more often female, and clonal diversity was possibly underestimated. Repertoires were sampled only after the peak T cell response.

Deletions cut 6 bases from V and 5 bases from J, with 8 bases between. The CDR3 totals 11 residues. Germline-derived CDR1 and CDR2 are MNHEY and SVGAGI. Produced via immunoSEQ multiplex PCR; TCRdb's table is partial and in-frame only. The sample lists 120,000 to 150,000 clones; approximately 89% were seen once. The V and J genes are TRBV6-5 and TRBJ2-7; unclear D gene. The TCR was taken from an adult in good health. The sequences come from peripheral blood, collected on day 0 of AZD1222 vaccination. The chain's CDR3 is CASRALDEQYF. The CDR3 coding sequence is TGTGCCAGCAGGGCCCTAGACGAGCAGTACTTC.